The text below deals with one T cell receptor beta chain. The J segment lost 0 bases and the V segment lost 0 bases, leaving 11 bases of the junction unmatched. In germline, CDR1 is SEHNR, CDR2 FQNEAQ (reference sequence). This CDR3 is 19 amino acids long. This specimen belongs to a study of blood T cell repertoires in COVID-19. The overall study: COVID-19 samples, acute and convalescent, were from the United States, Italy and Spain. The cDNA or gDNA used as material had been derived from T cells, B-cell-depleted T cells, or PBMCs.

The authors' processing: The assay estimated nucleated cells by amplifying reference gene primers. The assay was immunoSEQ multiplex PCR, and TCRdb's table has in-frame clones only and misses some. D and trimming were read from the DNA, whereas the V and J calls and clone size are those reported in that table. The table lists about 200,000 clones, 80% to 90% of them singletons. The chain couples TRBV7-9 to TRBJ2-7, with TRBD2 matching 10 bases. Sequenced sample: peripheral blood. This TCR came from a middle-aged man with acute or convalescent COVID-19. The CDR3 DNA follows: TGTGCCAGCAGCTTAGCTCAGACTAGCGGGCTTAAAAGCTCCTACGAGCAGTACTTC. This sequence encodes CASSLAQTSGLKSSYEQYF.